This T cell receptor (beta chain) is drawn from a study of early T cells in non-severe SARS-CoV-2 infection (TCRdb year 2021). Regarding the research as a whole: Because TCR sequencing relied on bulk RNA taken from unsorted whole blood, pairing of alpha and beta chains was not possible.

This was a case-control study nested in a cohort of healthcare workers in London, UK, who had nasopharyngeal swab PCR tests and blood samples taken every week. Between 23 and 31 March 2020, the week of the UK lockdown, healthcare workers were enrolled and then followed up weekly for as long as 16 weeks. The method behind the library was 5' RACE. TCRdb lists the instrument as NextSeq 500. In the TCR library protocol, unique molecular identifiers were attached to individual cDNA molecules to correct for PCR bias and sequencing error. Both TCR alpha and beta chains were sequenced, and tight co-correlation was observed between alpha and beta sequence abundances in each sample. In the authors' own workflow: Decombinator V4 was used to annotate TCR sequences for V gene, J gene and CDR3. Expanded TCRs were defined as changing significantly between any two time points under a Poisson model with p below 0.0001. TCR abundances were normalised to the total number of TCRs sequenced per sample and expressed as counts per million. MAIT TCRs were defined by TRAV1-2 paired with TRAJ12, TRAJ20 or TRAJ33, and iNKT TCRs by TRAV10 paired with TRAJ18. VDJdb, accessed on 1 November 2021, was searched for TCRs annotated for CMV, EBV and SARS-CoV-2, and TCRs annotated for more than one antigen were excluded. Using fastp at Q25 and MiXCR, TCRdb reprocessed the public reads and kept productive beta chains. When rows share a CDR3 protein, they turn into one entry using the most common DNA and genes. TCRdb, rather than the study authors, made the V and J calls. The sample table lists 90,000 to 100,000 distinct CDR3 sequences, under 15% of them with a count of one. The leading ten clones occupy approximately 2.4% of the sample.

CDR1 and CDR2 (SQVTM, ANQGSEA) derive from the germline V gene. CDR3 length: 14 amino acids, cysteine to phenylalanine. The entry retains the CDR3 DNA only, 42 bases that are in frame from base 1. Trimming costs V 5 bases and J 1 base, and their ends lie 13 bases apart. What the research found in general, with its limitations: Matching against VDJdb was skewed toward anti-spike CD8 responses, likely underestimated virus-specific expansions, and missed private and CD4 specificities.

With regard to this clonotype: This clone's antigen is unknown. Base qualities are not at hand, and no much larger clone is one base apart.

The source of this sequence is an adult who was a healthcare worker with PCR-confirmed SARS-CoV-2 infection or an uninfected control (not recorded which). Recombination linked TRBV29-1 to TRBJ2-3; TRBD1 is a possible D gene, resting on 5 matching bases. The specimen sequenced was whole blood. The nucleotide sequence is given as TGCAGCGTTAAACAGGCTACCGGCACAGATACGCAGTATTTT. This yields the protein CSVKQATGTDTQYF.